One and the same sample provided the 2 T cell receptor beta chains below, sequenced in a study of beta chain features in type 1 diabetes. Expressed TCRB transcripts were sequenced because the entire RNA isolate underwent reverse transcription. Generated by immunoSEQ multiplex PCR, the TCRdb table keeps only in-frame clones and is missing some. This sample has 900,000 or so clones; roughly 16% occur once, and the top ten carry 0.023%. What was sequenced was naive CD4+ T cells from blood. The receptors originated from a woman in her late teens or twenties in good health.

In its sample, this clone was seen a few times. The chain carries TRBV2 and TRBJ2-5; tentatively, D is TRBD1 (6 bases). Germline-derived CDR1 and CDR2 are SNHLY and FYNNEI. CDR3 size: 15 residues. V was pared by 8 bases and J by 5 bases, with 21 bases between. The CDR3, as DNA: TGTGCCAGCCTCCGACACCCAACTACAGGGGAGACCCAGTACTTC. It encodes CASLRHPTTGETQYF. The full variable domain, in which reference TRBV2 and TRBJ2-5 provide the parts outside the CDR3, is EPEVTQTPSHQVTQMGQEVILRCVPISNHLYFYWYRQILGQKVEFLVSFYNNEISEKSEIFDDQFSVERPDGSNFTLKIRSTKLEDSAMYFCASLRHPTTGETQYFGPGTRLLVL.

The V gene is TRBV5-4, the J gene TRBJ2-1, with a tentative D call TRBD2 (6 bases). CDR1 is SGHNT and CDR2 is YYREEE in the germline V gene (reference sequence). Trimming left V 2 bases short and J 3 bases short, with 9 bases between. The CDR3 consists of 14 residues. The CDR3 is CASSFGLNYNEQFF. Written as DNA, the CDR3 is TGTGCCAGCAGCTTCGGACTAAACTACAATGAGCAGTTCTTC.